These 27 T cell receptor beta chains originate from one sample sequenced in a study of human T cells and chemical hapten exposure. TCRdb reprocessed the RACE reads with MiXCR, giving one entry per CDR3 protein. The profile shows around 340,000 distinct CDR3 sequences, roughly 6.9% of them singletons. Indicated time point: patch test 1, 2 weeks after DPC sensitization. The treatment denotes: therapeutic diphenylcyclopropenone sensitization with weekly scalp DPC. Here the sequenced sample was whole blood, taken in connection with sensitization to the hapten diphenylcyclopropenone (DPC). The receptor set was obtained from a woman between 18 and 30 years old with alopecia areata. Some clones in this sample may be carry-over from other donors' samples.

This clonotype was counted a few times. V is TRBV20-1 and J is TRBJ1-4; D call uncertain. The CDR3 totals 12 residues. Germline values: CDR1 DFQATT, CDR2 SNEGSKA (reference sequence). Trimming took off 1 base at V and 6 bases at J, with 6 bases between the two ends. CDR3 loop: CSARVADEKLFF. The CDR3 DNA follows: TGCAGTGCTAGAGTGGCAGATGAAAAACTGTTTTTT.

This clonotype has a handful of counts. The chain carries TRBV11-2 and TRBJ1-2; D is unclear. Trimming stripped 5 bases from V and 7 bases from J, with 17 bases between. The CDR3 is made up of 14 amino acids. Germline CDR1 and CDR2: SGHAT and FQNNGV. CDR3 sequence reads: CASSLPPHSSGYTF. CDR3 bases: TGTGCCAGCAGCCTTCCCCCACACAGCAGTGGCTACACCTTC.

The rearrangement joins TRBV6-1 to TRBJ2-3, with D possibly being TRBD2 (7 bases). CDR1 and CDR2 from the germline V gene are MNHNS and SASEGT. V lost 6 bases and J 4 bases, leaving 17 bases between the germline ends. This CDR3 is 15 amino acids long. DNA of the CDR3: TGTGCCAGCAGAGAGGGGGGGCGGGTGGCAGATACGCAGTATTTT. Translated, it gives CASREGGRVADTQYF.

This clonotype appeared many times. The chain combines TRBV12-3 or TRBV12-4 with TRBJ2-2; D remains unclear. The CDR3 contains 14 residues. Trimming cost V 6 bases and J 3 bases, with 11 bases left between them. The CDR3 DNA follows: TGTGCCAGCAGGGGCCGAAGGGACACCGGGGAGCTGTTTTTT. Translating it yields CASRGRRDTGELFF.

This clonotype was observed many times. V and J are TRBV12-3 or TRBV12-4 and TRBJ2-1; D not certain. The CDR3 consists of 15 residues. V was trimmed by 1 base and J by 6 bases, leaving 13 bases between them. CDR3 DNA: TGTGCCAGCAGTTTAGGGTCTAGGATTGGCAATGAGCAGTTCTTC. It encodes CASSLGSRIGNEQFF.

The CDR3 DNA sequence: TGTGCCAGCAGCTTAGGAGGGACCGACGCCAAAAACATTCAGTACTTC. This encodes CASSLGGTDAKNIQYF. The V gene is TRBV7-2, the J gene TRBJ2-4; D may match TRBD1 or TRBD2 (5 bases each). Trimming cost V 1 base and J 1 base, with 11 bases left between them. Per the germline V gene, CDR1 is SGHTA and CDR2 is FQGNSA. CDR3 size: 16 residues.

The V call is TRBV27, the J call TRBJ2-2; D possibly corresponds to TRBD2 (6 bases). Looked up from germline, CDR1 is MNHEY and CDR2 is SMNVEV (reference sequence). Trimming removed 2 bases at V and 1 base at J, with 17 bases between. This CDR3 spans 18 amino acids. This CDR3 is CASSLDPGLGGNTGELFF. The CDR3 region has the DNA TGTGCCAGCAGTTTAGACCCGGGACTCGGGGGGAACACCGGGGAGCTGTTTTTT.

The chain has TRBV29-1 and TRBJ2-3; 11 bases align to TRBD2. The CDR3 length is 19 residues. From germline, CDR1 is SQVTM and CDR2 ANQGSEA. The trim removed 1 base at V and 4 bases at J, leaving 16 bases unmatched. CDR3 amino acids: CSVEGSGTSGRLESDTQYF. The CDR3 coding sequence is TGCAGCGTTGAAGGCTCCGGGACTAGCGGTCGACTAGAGTCAGATACGCAGTATTTT.

Only a few counts were recorded for this clonotype. V is TRBV20-1 and J is TRBJ1-1, with 10 positions matching TRBD1. This CDR3 region has 12 residues. Germline CDR1 is DFQATT and CDR2 is SNEGSKA (reference sequence). With 5 bases clipped from V and 6 bases from J, the junction kept 3 bases outside the gene matches. CDR3 sequence: CSASTGGPEAFF. Here the CDR3 DNA reads TGCAGTGCTTCGACAGGGGGCCCTGAAGCTTTCTTT.

This clonotype was detected a few times. The rearrangement joins TRBV9 to TRBJ2-3, with D perhaps matching TRBD1 or TRBD2 (5 bases each). The V end lost 3 bases, the J end lost 8 bases, and 16 bases lay between the germline ends. The CDR3 sequence is 14 residues long. The V gene's germline CDR1 is SGDLS and CDR2 YYNGEE. CDR3 region: CASSGDRLGGTQYF. The CDR3 coding sequence is TGTGCCAGCAGCGGAGACAGACTTGGGGGTACGCAGTATTTT.

This chain joins TRBV4-1 and TRBJ1-2, with 7 bases identical to TRBD1. The CDR3 extends over 14 amino acids. Germline loops: CDR1 MGHRA, CDR2 YSYEKL. The J segment lost 5 bases and the V segment lost 4 bases, leaving 7 bases of the junction unmatched. The DNA of the CDR3 is TGCGCCAGCAGCCCCCCGGGACAGAAGTATGGCTACACCTTC. It specifies CASSPPGQKYGYTF.

This clonotype was seen at least ten times. V and J are TRBV12-3 or TRBV12-4 and TRBJ2-5; D is uncertain. The CDR3 consists of 14 residues. V was pared by 3 bases and J by 5 bases, with 13 bases between. The CDR3 DNA reads as TGTGCCAGCAGTTTTATTGAGGCTATTGAGACCCAGTACTTC. Translating gives CASSFIEAIETQYF.

This clonotype turned up a few times. This chain uses TRBV12-3 or TRBV12-4 with TRBJ1-3; the D gene is possibly TRBD1 (6 bases). Trimming left V 6 bases short and J 0 bases short, with 15 bases between. The CDR3 extends over 16 amino acids. The CDR3 sequence: CASSPTIGGSGNTIYF. In DNA form, the CDR3 reads TGTGCCAGCAGCCCCACTATAGGGGGCTCTGGAAACACCATATATTTT.

The rearrangement joins TRBV12-3 or TRBV12-4 to TRBJ2-6, with TRBD1 identical over 9 bases. There are 18 residues in the CDR3. Losses at the gene ends were 5 bases for V and 1 base for J; bases not matched to a gene: 9. DNA of the CDR3: TGTGCCAGCAGTCGTACAGGGGGCGCCAAGTCTGGGGCCAACGTCCTGACTTTC. Its protein product is CASSRTGGAKSGANVLTF.

This chain links TRBV2 with TRBJ1-2; possible D gene TRBD1, 6 bases. The length of the CDR3 is 14 residues. V was trimmed by 5 bases and J by 0 bases, leaving 10 bases between them. Germline V lookup: CDR1 SNHLY, CDR2 FYNNEI. For the CDR3, the DNA is TGTGCCAGCAGTCATAGGGGGGCTAACTATGGCTACACCTTC. Residues: CASSHRGANYGYTF.

This clonotype was seen only a few times. J is TRBJ2-3 and V is TRBV9; 9 bases match TRBD1. CDR1 is SGDLS, CDR2 YYNGEE, per germline. The CDR3 runs to 16 residues. V lost 0 bases and J lost 1; bases outside the gene matches: 3. The chain's CDR3 is CASSVEDRGGTDTQYF. Written as DNA, the CDR3 is TGTGCCAGCAGCGTAGAGGACAGGGGCGGCACAGATACGCAGTATTTT.

This clonotype was observed a handful of times. This chain connects TRBV4-3 to TRBJ1-6; D not resolved. This CDR3 contains 14 residues. The germline CDR1 and CDR2 sequences are LGHNA and YSLEER. V lost 0 bases to trimming and J lost 9 bases, with 9 bases between them. CDR3 DNA sequence: TGCGCCAGCAGCCAAGATTTACGCGGTTCACCCCTCCACTTT. Translating it yields CASSQDLRGSPLHF.

This clonotype was found many times. This chain joins TRBV29-1 and TRBJ1-1; D is perhaps TRBD1 (6 bases). This CDR3 region has 13 residues. From germline, CDR1 is SQVTM and CDR2 ANQGSEA. The V end lost 6 bases, the J end lost 1 base, and 12 bases lay between the germline ends. The CDR3 DNA sequence: TGCAGCGTAGTCGGACAGAAGAACACTGAAGCTTTCTTT. It yields the protein CSVVGQKNTEAFF. The full variable domain, completed using reference TRBV29-1 and TRBJ1-1, is SAVISQKPSRDICQRGTSLTIQCQVDSQVTMMFWYRQQPGQSLTLIATANQGSEATYESGFVIDKFPISRPNLTFSTLTVSNMSPEDSSIYLCSVVGQKNTEAFFGQGTRLTVV.

The chain combines TRBV27 with TRBJ2-7; D not resolved. Between the trimmed V and J ends, which lost 3 bases and 7 bases, there was a span of 16 bases. Germline loops: CDR1 MNHEY, CDR2 SMNVEV (reference sequence). This CDR3 is 14 amino acids long. DNA for the CDR3: TGTGCCAGCAGTTTTAACAGCCTCTTGGGTGAGCAGTACTTC. Its translation is CASSFNSLLGEQYF.

The chain combines TRBV28 with TRBJ1-1; maybe TRBD1 (6 bases). The CDR3 spans 15 residues. CDR1 and CDR2 from the germline V gene are MDHEN and SYDVKM. V shed 6 bases and J shed 4 bases, with 18 bases lying between them. For the CDR3, the DNA is TGTGCCAGCAGCCCCGCAGGGGAAGGTGGCACTGAAGCTTTCTTT. This sequence encodes CASSPAGEGGTEAFF.

In this sample, this clonotype turned up a few times. This CDR3 reads CASSRGGQTTDTQYF. As DNA, the CDR3 is TGTGCCAGCAGTAGAGGGGGACAGACCACAGATACGCAGTATTTT. V usage is TRBV6-5 and J usage is TRBJ2-3, with TRBD1 matching 7 bases. The germline gives CDR1 MNHEY, CDR2 SVGAGI. J gave up 2 bases and V 5 bases, and 7 bases lay outside the gene matches. The CDR3 runs 15 residues.

There are many counts of this clonotype. The V and J genes are TRBV6-2 or TRBV6-3 and TRBJ2-7; 11 bases match TRBD2. The germline gives CDR1 MNHEY, CDR2 SVGEGT. This CDR3 region has 17 residues. V lost 0 bases and J lost 2; bases outside the gene matches: 6. CDR3 sequence: CASSYSTTSGDTYEQYF. CDR3 DNA: TGTGCCAGCAGTTACTCCACGACTAGCGGGGATACCTACGAGCAGTACTTC.

This clonotype was recorded at least ten times. The CDR3 here is CASSPGDSGVPDTQYF. Here the CDR3 DNA reads TGTGCCAGCAGTCCAGGGGATAGCGGGGTTCCAGATACGCAGTATTTT. The J gene is TRBJ2-3, the V gene TRBV12-3 or TRBV12-4; TRBD2 agrees at 8 bases. V trimming: 5 bases; J trimming: 4 bases; junction bases outside the gene matches: 11. This CDR3 has 16 amino acids.

The rearrangement links TRBV4-3 to TRBJ2-2; 7 bases fit TRBD1. The CDR3 loop spans 15 amino acids. CDR1 and CDR2 from the germline V gene are LGHNA and YSLEER. After removal of 4 bases from V and 7 bases from J, the junction contained 9 bases not matched to a gene. CDR3 in DNA: TGCGCCAGCAGCCCTCAAGGGGGCACTGACGGGGAGCTGTTTTTT. Protein sequence: CASSPQGGTDGELFF.

This clonotype was observed at least ten times. The V call is TRBV5-1, the J call TRBJ1-4; no definite D call. This CDR3 comprises 16 residues. Germline V gene sequence: CDR1 SGHRS, CDR2 YFSETQ. Deletions cut 0 bases from V and 0 bases from J, with 9 bases between. CDR3 sequence: CASSLDGSATNEKLFF. The DNA for the CDR3 is TGCGCCAGCAGCTTGGACGGTTCTGCAACTAATGAAAAACTGTTTTTT.

The chain joins TRBV7-2 to TRBJ1-5; D is possibly TRBD1 (5 bases). V lost 1 base and J 5 bases, leaving 6 bases between the germline ends. Germline values: CDR1 SGHTA, CDR2 FQGNSA. The CDR3 contains 13 residues. The CDR3 bases are TGTGCCAGCAGCTTAGGGGACCATCAGCCCCAGCATTTT. As protein: CASSLGDHQPQHF. Full variable domain (outside the CDR3, taken from reference TRBV7-2 and TRBJ1-5): GAGVSQSPSNKVTEKGKDVELRCDPISGHTALYWYRQSLGQGLEFLIYFQGNSAPDKSGLPSDRFSAERTGGSVSTLTIQRTQQEDSAVYLCASSLGDHQPQHFGDGTRLSIL.

This clonotype has ten or more counts. This chain joins TRBV4-3 and TRBJ2-5; D may be TRBD1 (5 bases). In germline, CDR1 is LGHNA, CDR2 YSLEER. There are 14 residues in the CDR3. The V end was cut by 3 bases, the J end by 4 bases, with 12 bases between. The CDR3 DNA follows: TGCGCCAGCAGCCAGGGGCAGGGTGCAGAGACCCAGTACTTC. Its translation: CASSQGQGAETQYF.